This is a list of T cell receptor beta chains from one sample in a study of CD8+ T cells in alopecia areata. Using immunoSEQ multiplex PCR, the repertoire was profiled, and TCRdb retains in-frame clones only, with some absent. The table has under 300,000 clones, approximately 60% seen once. The sample here was CD4+ T cells sorted from blood, taken around week 52, from a patient treated with tofacitinib. These receptors were obtained from a human donor with alopecia areata. CDR3s include the opening cysteine and the closing phenylalanine or tryptophan. The D gene is left open where the match is weak. Clone size, where shown, is once, few, many, or a class for clones that have expanded.

V gene,clone size,J gene,D gene,CDR3 protein,CDR3 DNA
TRBV7-2,NA,TRBJ1-1,NA,CASSSLRDGNTEAFF,TGTGCCAGCAGCTCCCTAAGGGACGGCAACACTGAAGCTTTCTTT
TRBV7-2,NA,TRBJ1-2,NA,CARPRGAGYGYTF,TGTGCCCGCCCGAGGGGCGCGGGCTATGGCTACACCTTC
TRBV4-2,few,TRBJ2-5,NA,CASSQDPETQYF,TGTGCCAGCAGCCAAGACCCGGAGACCCAGTACTTC
TRBV4-1,NA,TRBJ2-1,NA,CASSHQADNKQFF,TGCGCCAGCAGCCATCAGGCTGACAATAAGCAGTTCTTC
TRBV29-1,NA,TRBJ2-7,NA,CSVGQPANSYEQYF,TGCAGCGTTGGACAGCCTGCGAACTCCTACGAGCAGTACTTC
TRBV30,NA,TRBJ1-4,TRBD1,CACRDRGQRKLFF,TGTGCCTGCAGGGACAGGGGGCAGAGGAAACTGTTTTTT
TRBV29-1,NA,TRBJ1-1,NA,CSVEGGGLTEAFF,TGCAGCGTTGAGGGTGGGGGGCTCACTGAAGCTTTCTTT
TRBV6-7,NA,TRBJ2-5,TRBD1,CASRLTGGQETQYF,TGTGCCAGCAGGTTGACAGGGGGTCAAGAGACCCAGTACTTC
TRBV6-1,NA,TRBJ1-5,NA,CASGRFQPQHF,TGTGCCTCAGGGAGATTTCAGCCCCAGCATTTT
TRBV4-1,few,TRBJ1-1,NA,CASSWGIARRRSSEAFF,TGCGCCAGCAGCTGGGGAATAGCCAGGAGGAGAAGCTCTGAAGCTTTCTTT
TRBV6-5,NA,TRBJ1-2,NA,CASSQAHGRRYTF,TGTGCCAGCAGCCAGGCGCACGGTCGGCGCTACACCTTC
TRBV5-4,NA,TRBJ2-5,TRBD1,CASSLARGAGGTQYF,TGTGCCAGCAGCTTGGCCAGAGGGGCAGGGGGGACCCAGTACTTC
TRBV2,NA,TRBJ2-1,NA,CASSSGARDEQFF,TGTGCCAGCAGCTCGGGGGCTCGGGATGAGCAGTTCTTC
TRBV6-4,NA,TRBJ2-3,NA,CASSDPGTDTQYF,TGTGCCAGCAGTGACCCTGGGACAGATACGCAGTATTTT
TRBV10-3,many,TRBJ2-1,NA,CAISEQGNEQFF,TGTGCCATCAGTGAACAGGGCAATGAGCAGTTCTTC
TRBV19,NA,TRBJ1-2,NA,CASSISSGNGYTF,TGTGCCAGTAGTATTTCGTCAGGGAATGGCTACACCTTC
TRBV4-3,few,TRBJ2-6,TRBD2,CASSQRLAGYSGANVLTF,TGCGCCAGCAGCCAACGACTAGCGGGATACTCTGGGGCCAACGTCCTGACTTTC
TRBV29-1,NA,TRBJ1-2,NA,CSVDVRGTYGYTF,TGCAGCGTTGACGTGAGAGGGACCTATGGCTACACCTTC
TRBV9,NA,TRBJ1-1,TRBD1,CASSVGIGGMNTEAFF,TGTGCCAGCAGCGTAGGGATAGGGGGCATGAACACTGAAGCTTTCTTT
TRBV14,few,TRBJ1-4,NA,CASSQDFKGVGNEKLFF,TGTGCCAGCAGCCAAGACTTTAAGGGCGTCGGGAATGAAAAACTGTTTTTT
TRBV29-1,NA,TRBJ1-2,NA,CSVDPRGGYTF,TGCAGCGTTGATCCTCGCGGGGGCTACACCTTC
TRBV7-9,NA,TRBJ2-5,NA,CASRKQMTLEETQYF,TGTGCCAGCAGGAAACAGATGACTCTTGAGGAGACCCAGTACTTC
TRBV4-3,NA,TRBJ1-2,NA,CASSQVRTEAYGYTF,TGCGCCAGCAGCCAAGTTAGGACGGAGGCCTATGGCTACACCTTC
TRBV7-7,few,TRBJ1-6,NA,CASSPTEDSPLHF,TGTGCCAGCAGCCCTACCGAGGATTCACCCCTCCACTTT
TRBV29-1,few,TRBJ2-7,NA,CSVWTISYEQYF,TGCAGCGTATGGACAATTTCCTACGAGCAGTACTTC
TRBV29-1,NA,TRBJ1-2,TRBD1,CSAGQGADGYTF,TGCAGCGCGGGACAGGGGGCTGACGGCTACACCTTC
TRBV30,NA,TRBJ2-7,NA,CAWSLGGAPYEQYF,TGTGCCTGGAGTTTGGGGGGGGCACCCTACGAGCAGTACTTC
TRBV29-1,few,TRBJ2-2,NA,CSGLRGSGELFF,TGCAGCGGCCTTAGGGGATCCGGGGAGCTGTTTTTT
TRBV4-3,few,TRBJ2-5,NA,CASSQASYTKETQYF,TGCGCCAGCAGCCAGGCCTCATATACCAAGGAGACCCAGTACTTC
TRBV20-1,NA,TRBJ1-1,NA,CSAWQNTEAFF,TGCAGTGCTTGGCAGAACACTGAAGCTTTCTTT
TRBV7-9,few,TRBJ1-2,NA,CASSSGPRESYTF,TGTGCCAGCAGCTCAGGCCCAAGGGAGAGCTACACCTTC
TRBV30,NA,TRBJ2-4,NA,CAWSVQGAQYF,TGTGCCTGGAGTGTACAAGGTGCCCAGTACTTC
TRBV5-1,few,TRBJ2-1,NA,CASSSSGSSYNEQFF,TGCGCCAGCAGTTCCTCAGGTAGCTCCTACAATGAGCAGTTCTTC
TRBV10-2,few,TRBJ2-5,NA,CASSESRETQYF,TGCGCCAGCAGTGAGTCTAGGGAGACCCAGTACTTC
TRBV2,NA,TRBJ2-3,NA,CASSVWDPNTDTQYF,TGTGCCAGCAGTGTCTGGGACCCAAACACAGATACGCAGTATTTT
TRBV5-1,NA,TRBJ2-1,TRBD2,CASSTGLGGNEQFF,TGCGCCAGCAGCACGGGACTAGGTGGTAATGAGCAGTTCTTC
TRBV25-1,once,TRBJ1-2,NA,CASRGPGAAGYTF,TGTGCCAGCAGAGGACCAGGCGCAGCTGGCTACACCTTC
TRBV5-1,few,TRBJ1-2,TRBD1,CASSQLQGSYGYTF,TGCGCCAGCAGCCAACTACAGGGGTCCTATGGCTACACCTTC
TRBV4-3,few,TRBJ1-5,NA,CASSQQGGHQPQHF,TGCGCCAGCAGCCAACAGGGAGGTCATCAGCCCCAGCATTTT
TRBV4-3,few,TRBJ1-4,NA,CASSQETWGVRANEKLFF,TGCGCCAGCAGCCAAGAGACGTGGGGGGTTAGGGCTAATGAAAAACTGTTTTTT
TRBV6-5,NA,TRBJ1-1,NA,CASQHRYRDTEAFF,TGTGCCAGCCAACACAGGTATCGGGACACTGAAGCTTTCTTT
TRBV5-6,NA,TRBJ2-5,NA,CASSLDAGETQYF,TGTGCCAGCAGCTTGGACGCCGGGGAGACCCAGTACTTC